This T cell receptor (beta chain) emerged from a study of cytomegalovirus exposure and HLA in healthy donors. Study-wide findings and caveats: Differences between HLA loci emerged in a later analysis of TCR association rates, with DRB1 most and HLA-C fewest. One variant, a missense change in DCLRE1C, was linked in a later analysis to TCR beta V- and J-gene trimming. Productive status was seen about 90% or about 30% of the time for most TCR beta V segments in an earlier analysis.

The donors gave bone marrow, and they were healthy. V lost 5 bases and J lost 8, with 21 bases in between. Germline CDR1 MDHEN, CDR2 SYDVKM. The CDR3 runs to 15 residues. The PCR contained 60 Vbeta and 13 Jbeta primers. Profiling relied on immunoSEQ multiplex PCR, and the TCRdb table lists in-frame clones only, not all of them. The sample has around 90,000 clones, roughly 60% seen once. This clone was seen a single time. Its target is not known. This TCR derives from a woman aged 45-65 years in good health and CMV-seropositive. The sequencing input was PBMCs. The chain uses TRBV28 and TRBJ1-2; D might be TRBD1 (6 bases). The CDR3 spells CASSLPGTPTGGYTF. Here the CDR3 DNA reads TGTGCCAGCAGTCTCCCCGGGACACCGACAGGCGGCTACACCTTC.